This T cell receptor beta chain was identified during a study of blood T cell repertoires in COVID-19 (dated by TCRdb to the early 2020s). For the study in its entirety: The collaborator samples originated in the United States, Italy and Spain and spanned the acute and convalescent phases of COVID-19. The prospective study material was composed of cDNA or gDNA derived from T cells, B-cell-depleted T cells, or PBMCs. Subjects who had been exposed to COVID-19, were actively infected with it, or had recovered from it provided the deeply sampled blood TCRbeta repertoires that made up the dataset. The repertoires were released in a freely available public database intended as a resource for research on the immune response to SARS-CoV-2. The samples were drawn from two sources: the first 160 participants of the ongoing ImmuneRACE study, and some 1,300 subjects contributed by 6 global collaborators. Sample metadata almost always included a de-identified subject ID, COVID-19 status, age in years and sex. Where available, HLA class I and class II types were taken from metadata supplied by the sample provider and were not determined by assay-based typing.

The CDR1 and CDR2 encoded by the germline V gene (reference sequence) are LGHDT and YNNKEL. The CDR3 spans 15 residues, from the cysteine through the phenylalanine. The sequence is cut down to CDR3 DNA, 45 bases in frame from base 1. V lost 1 base and J lost 4 bases, and the count of bases not matched to a germline gene is 5. Each collaborating institution followed its own protocols to collect whole blood in K2EDTA tubes. For TCRbeta analysis, collaborators shipped samples in one of three forms: frozen whole blood, isolated PBMCs, or DNA extracted from either of those sample types. The paper's findings and limits, for the study overall: How much clinical and demographic metadata was included differed by source and by participant, and the metadata was provided uncurated.

On this clone itself: Its antigen specificity is not known. Qualities for individual bases were not recorded, and no much larger clone is one base off.

TCRbeta CDR3 regions were amplified from genomic DNA by means of the immunoSEQ Assay, a bias-controlled multiplex PCR. Per the authors' processing: Within the assay, amplification of reference gene primers was used to estimate how many nucleated cells each sample contained. To quantify the absolute abundance of each unique TCRbeta CDR3 rearrangement, sequence reads were collapsed and filtered. For each sample, productive Simpson clonality was calculated as the square root of Simpson's diversity index across productive rearrangements. TCRdb obtained this table from immuneACCESS and retained in-frame rearrangements with V and J assigned. These tables miss some clones; where compared with another copy, unresolved V genes account for less than half of the shortfall, and the remainder is unexplained. The DNA was the basis for D and trimming; V, J and clone size are from that table. The sample contains roughly 110,000 clones, roughly 91% of them found a single time. The ten largest clones add up to about 19% of the sample.

The sequence links TRBV3-1 (or the pseudogene TRBV3-2) to TRBJ1-2, with 8 junctional bases fitting TRBD1. This TCR derives from a human donor with acute or convalescent COVID-19. The donor label of this sample is uncertain. The sample was peripheral blood. The DNA sequence is TGTGCCAGCAGCCAAGGTGACAGGGGTGGCTATGGCTACACCTTC. Its coded protein is CASSQGDRGGYGYTF.